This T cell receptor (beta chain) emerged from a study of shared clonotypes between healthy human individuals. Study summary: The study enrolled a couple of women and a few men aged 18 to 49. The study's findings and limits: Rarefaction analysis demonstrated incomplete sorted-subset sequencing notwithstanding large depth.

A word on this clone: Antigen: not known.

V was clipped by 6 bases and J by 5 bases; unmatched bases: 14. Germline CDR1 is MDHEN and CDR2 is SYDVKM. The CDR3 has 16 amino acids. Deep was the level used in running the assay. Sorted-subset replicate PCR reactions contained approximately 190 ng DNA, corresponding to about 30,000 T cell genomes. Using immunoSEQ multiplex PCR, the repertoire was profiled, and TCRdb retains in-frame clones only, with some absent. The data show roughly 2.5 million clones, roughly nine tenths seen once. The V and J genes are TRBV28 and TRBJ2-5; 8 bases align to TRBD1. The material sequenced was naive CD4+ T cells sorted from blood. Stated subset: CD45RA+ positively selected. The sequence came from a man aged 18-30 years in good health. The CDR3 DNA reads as TGTGCCAGCAGACCCGGGACAGGAGCTATCGGGGAGACCCAGTACTTC. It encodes CASRPGTGAIGETQYF. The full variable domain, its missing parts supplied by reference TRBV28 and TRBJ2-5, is DVKVTQSSRYLVKRTGEKVFLECVQDMDHENMFWYRQDPGLGLRLIYFSYDVKMKEKGDIPEGYSVSREKKERFSLILESASTNQTSMYLCASRPGTGAIGETQYFGPGTRLLVL.